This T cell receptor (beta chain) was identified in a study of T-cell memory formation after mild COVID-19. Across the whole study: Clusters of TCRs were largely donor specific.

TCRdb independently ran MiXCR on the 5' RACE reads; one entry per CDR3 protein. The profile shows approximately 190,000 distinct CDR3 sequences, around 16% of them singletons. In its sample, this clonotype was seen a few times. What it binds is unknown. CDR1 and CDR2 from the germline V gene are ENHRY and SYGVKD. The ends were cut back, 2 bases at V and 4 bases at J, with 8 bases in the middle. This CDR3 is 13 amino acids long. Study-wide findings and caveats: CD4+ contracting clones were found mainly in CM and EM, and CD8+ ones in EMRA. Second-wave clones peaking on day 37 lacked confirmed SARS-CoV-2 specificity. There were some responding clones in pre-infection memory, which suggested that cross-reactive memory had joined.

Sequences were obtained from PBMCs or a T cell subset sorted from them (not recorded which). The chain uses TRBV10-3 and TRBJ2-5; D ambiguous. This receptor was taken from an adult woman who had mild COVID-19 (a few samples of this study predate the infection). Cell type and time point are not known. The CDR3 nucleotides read TGTGCCATCAGTGAGGGCGCCCGAGAGACCCAGTACTTC. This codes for CAISEGARETQYF.